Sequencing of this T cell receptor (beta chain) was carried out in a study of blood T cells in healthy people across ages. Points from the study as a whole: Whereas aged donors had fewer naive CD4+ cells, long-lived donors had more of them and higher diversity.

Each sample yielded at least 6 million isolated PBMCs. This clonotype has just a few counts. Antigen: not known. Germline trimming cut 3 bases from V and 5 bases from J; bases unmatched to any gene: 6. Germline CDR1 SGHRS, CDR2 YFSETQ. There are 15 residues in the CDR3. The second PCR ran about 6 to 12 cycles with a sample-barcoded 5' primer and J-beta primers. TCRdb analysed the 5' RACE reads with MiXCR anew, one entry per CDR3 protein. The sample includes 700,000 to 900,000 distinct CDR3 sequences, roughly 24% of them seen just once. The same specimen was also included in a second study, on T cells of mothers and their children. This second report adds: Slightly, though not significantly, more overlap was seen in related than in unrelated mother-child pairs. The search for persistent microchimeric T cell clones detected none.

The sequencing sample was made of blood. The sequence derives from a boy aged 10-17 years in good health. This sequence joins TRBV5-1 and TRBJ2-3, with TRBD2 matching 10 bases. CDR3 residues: CASSSSGSGVDTQYF. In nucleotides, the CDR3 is TGCGCCAGCAGCTCTAGCGGGAGCGGGGTAGATACGCAGTATTTT.